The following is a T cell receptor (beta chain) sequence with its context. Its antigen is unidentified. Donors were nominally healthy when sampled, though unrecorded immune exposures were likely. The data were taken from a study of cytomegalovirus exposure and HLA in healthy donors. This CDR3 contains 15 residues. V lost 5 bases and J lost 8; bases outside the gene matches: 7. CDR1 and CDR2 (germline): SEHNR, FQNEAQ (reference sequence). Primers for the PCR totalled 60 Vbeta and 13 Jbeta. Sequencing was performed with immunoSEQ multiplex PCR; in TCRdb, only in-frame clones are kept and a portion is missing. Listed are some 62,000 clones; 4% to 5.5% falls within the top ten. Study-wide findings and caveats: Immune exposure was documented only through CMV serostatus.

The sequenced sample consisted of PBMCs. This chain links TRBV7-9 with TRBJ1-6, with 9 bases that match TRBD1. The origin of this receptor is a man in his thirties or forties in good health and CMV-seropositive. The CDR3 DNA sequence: TGTGCCAGCAGCCAACAGGGGGCGCGTGATTCACCCCTCCACTTT. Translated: CASSQQGARDSPLHF.